The 29 T cell receptor beta chains below were found in one sample sequenced in a study of CD8+CD57+ T cells in acquired aplastic anemia. Only patients with CD8+CD57+ cell expansion on flow cytometry were chosen for sequencing. Template material for TCR beta VDJ and CDR3 profiling consisted of genomic DNA. TCRdb recomputed calls from the reads with MiXCR, one row per CDR3 protein. The repertoire holds 150,000 to 200,000 distinct CDR3 sequences, with less than 50% as singletons. Material for sequencing was sorted CD4+, CD8+, or CD8+CD57+ T cells (not recorded which) from PBMCs. These receptors were collected from a human donor with aplastic anemia.

The table lists this clonotype with a few counts. The junction differs from germline at one of its ends, possibly a read error. J is TRBJ2-7 and V is TRBV10-1; D possibly corresponds to TRBD1 (6 bases). The CDR3 length is 14 residues. Germline V gene lookup returns CDR1 WNHNN and CDR2 SYGVQD (reference sequence). CDR3 coding DNA: TGTGCCAGCAGCCCCGTAGGGGGCTCCTACGAGCAGTACTTC. Its translation: CASSPVGGSYEQYF.

The chain joins TRBV29-1 to TRBJ1-1; 7 bases map to TRBD1. V trimming: 4 bases; J trimming: 0 bases; junction bases outside the gene matches: 8. Germline loops: CDR1 SQVTM, CDR2 ANQGSEA. The CDR3 sequence is 15 residues long. The CDR3 is CSVVGGGTMNTEAFF. In DNA form, the CDR3 reads TGCAGCGTTGTGGGAGGGGGCACTATGAACACTGAAGCTTTCTTT.

The rearrangement uses TRBV29-1 and TRBJ1-2; the D is unclear. V lost 3 bases, J lost 2 bases, and 4 bases lay in between. Germline-derived CDR1 and CDR2 are SQVTM and ANQGSEA. This CDR3 has 11 amino acids. The CDR3 DNA follows: TGCAGCGTTGACAGGAACTATGGCTACACCTTC. This codes for CSVDRNYGYTF.

This clonotype was found many times. V and J are TRBV10-3 and TRBJ2-7, with D perhaps being TRBD1 or TRBD2 (5 bases each). The germline CDR1 and CDR2 sequences are ENHRY and SYGVKD. The CDR3 has 17 residues. V was clipped by 3 bases and J by 0 bases, with 18 bases between them. This chain's CDR3 is CAISESPGRQHSYEQYF. In nucleotides, the CDR3 is TGTGCCATCAGTGAAAGTCCGGGACGTCAACACTCCTACGAGCAGTACTTC.

This clonotype showed up many times. The rearrangement joins TRBV30 to TRBJ2-3; D tentatively reads TRBD1 or TRBD2 (5 bases each). The CDR3 has 15 residues. V was clipped by 3 bases and J by 2 bases, with 15 bases between them. CDR1 is GTSNPN, CDR2 SVGIG, per germline (reference sequence). The CDR3 sequence is CAWSAGSRHTDTQYF. Here the CDR3 DNA reads TGTGCCTGGAGCGCAGGGAGCAGACACACAGATACGCAGTATTTT. The variable domain in full, completed from reference TRBV30 and TRBJ2-3, reads SQTIHQWPATLVQPVGSPLSLECTVEGTSNPNLYWYRQAAGRGLQLLFYSVGIGQISSEVPQNLSASRPQDRQFILSSKKLLLSDSGFYLCAWSAGSRHTDTQYFGPGTRLTVL.

This clonotype has just a few counts. This could be a read error, since a much larger clone is one nucleotide away. The V call is TRBV5-1, the J call TRBJ2-5; D not certain. The CDR3 length is 15 residues. Germline CDR1 SGHRS, CDR2 YFSETQ. Trimming stripped 2 bases from V and 1 base from J, with 12 bases between. The CDR3 DNA follows: TGCGCCAGCAGCTTCGCAACACTTACCCAAGAGACCCAGTACTTC. Its protein is CASSFATLTQETQYF.

The sample holds one count of this clonotype. This chain connects TRBV19 to TRBJ2-1; tentatively, D is TRBD2 (6 bases). CDR1 is LNHDA, CDR2 SQIVND, per germline (reference sequence). V lost 6 bases and J 5 bases, leaving 14 bases between the germline ends. This CDR3 is built from 14 residues. The CDR3 protein is CASRASDRNNEQFF. The CDR3 nucleotides read TGTGCCAGTAGGGCTAGCGACAGAAACAATGAGCAGTTCTTC.

As concerns this clonotype: With a much larger clone just one base away, this may be a read error. This chain links TRBV28 with TRBJ1-6; no reliable D call. Germline values: CDR1 MDHEN, CDR2 SYDVKM. Between the trimmed V and J ends, which lost 7 bases and 11 bases, there was a span of 12 bases. This CDR3 comprises 12 residues. The CDR3 sequence: CASTGRVTPLHF. The CDR3 nucleotides read TGTGCCAGCACAGGACGAGTTACACCCCTCCACTTT.

This clonotype was observed a few times. The chain links TRBV10-2 to TRBJ2-3; tentatively, D is TRBD1 or TRBD2 (5 bases each). The germline V and J ends were trimmed by 2 bases and 4 bases, with 16 bases remaining between them. The germline V gene has CDR1 WSHSY and CDR2 SAAADI. The CDR3 sequence is 16 residues long. The DNA for the CDR3 is TGCGCCAGCAGTGAGAATCGTGCTAGCAGGGCAGATACGCAGTATTTT. It codes for CASSENRASRADTQYF.

V usage is TRBV9 and J usage is TRBJ2-1; 13 bases align to TRBD2. The CDR3 loop spans 18 amino acids. Germline V gene lookup returns CDR1 SGDLS and CDR2 YYNGEE. V trimming: 3 bases; J trimming: 5 bases; junction bases outside the gene matches: 11. The CDR3 reads CASSAPLAGGPSHNEQFF. CDR3 coding DNA: TGTGCCAGCAGCGCCCCACTAGCGGGGGGGCCGAGCCACAATGAGCAGTTCTTC.

The chain recombines TRBV15 with TRBJ1-4, with 8 bases aligning to TRBD1. The CDR3 is 14 residues long. J lost 7 bases, V lost 3 bases, and 4 bases had no gene match. Germline V gives CDR1 LNHNV, CDR2 YYDKDF (reference sequence). This chain's CDR3 is CATSSGRGREKLFF. CDR3 nucleotides: TGTGCCACCAGCAGTGGCAGGGGGCGTGAAAAACTGTTTTTT.

Notes on this clonotype: This sequence may be a read error, since a much larger clone differs from it by one base. In this CDR3 the conserved last residue, phenylalanine or tryptophan, is missing, so a read error is likely. This sequence joins TRBV5-1 and TRBJ2-1; 7 nucleotides agree with TRBD2. Germline V gives CDR1 SGHRS, CDR2 YFSETQ. After removal of 4 bases from V and 8 bases from J, the junction contained 6 bases not matched to a gene. The CDR3 sequence is 13 residues long. Here the CDR3 reads CASSLTSEDEQFL. The CDR3 nucleotides are TGCGCCAGCAGCCTAACTAGCGAGGATGAGCAGTTCCTC.

The gene calls are TRBV15 and TRBJ1-1; D gene uncertain. Germline V gene lookup returns CDR1 LNHNV and CDR2 YYDKDF (reference sequence). The CDR3 consists of 14 residues. Trimming cost V 3 bases and J 1 base, with 9 bases left between them. The CDR3: CATSRKLENTEAFF. As DNA, the CDR3 is TGTGCCACCAGCAGGAAACTGGAGAACACTGAAGCTTTCTTT.

Many counts were recorded for this clonotype. The chain has TRBV6-1 and TRBJ2-2; unclear D gene. The CDR3 loop spans 13 amino acids. CDR1 is MNHNS and CDR2 is SASEGT in the germline V gene. V was cut by 6 bases and J by 5 bases, with 10 bases left in between. The CDR3 region is CASSHRETGELFF. The CDR3 DNA sequence: TGTGCCAGCAGCCACCGAGAAACCGGGGAGCTGTTTTTT.

The chain has TRBV29-1 and TRBJ1-1; D call uncertain. The germline V gene has CDR1 SQVTM and CDR2 ANQGSEA. This CDR3 has 12 amino acids. Deletions cut 4 bases from V and 5 bases from J, with 11 bases between. CDR3 nucleotides: TGCAGCGTTGTAAAGAGCAGTACTGAAGCTTTCTTT. Amino acid sequence: CSVVKSSTEAFF.

This clonotype was detected ten times or more. The V and J genes are TRBV7-2 and TRBJ1-5, with D unresolved. Trimming left V 1 base short and J 7 bases short, with 8 bases between. CDR1 SGHTA and CDR2 FQGNSA come from the germline V gene. The CDR3 totals 13 residues. The CDR3 DNA reads TGTGCCAGCAGCTTAGATCGAGAGCAGCCCCAGCATTTT. The encoded protein is CASSLDREQPQHF.

This clonotype has a single count. This chain links TRBV29-1 with TRBJ1-1; no definite D call. V was shortened by 4 bases and J by 8 bases, with 11 bases between the two germline ends. Germline V gene data show CDR1 as SQVTM and CDR2 as ANQGSEA. The CDR3 has 11 residues. CDR3 amino acids: CSVVRNREAFF. The CDR3 bases are TGCAGCGTTGTCCGGAATCGCGAAGCTTTCTTT.

The chain employs TRBV7-9 and TRBJ2-7; 9 nucleotides align to TRBD1. CDR3 length: 13 residues. The trim removed 2 bases at V and 10 bases at J, leaving 6 bases unmatched. Germline-derived CDR1 and CDR2 are SEHNR and FQNEAQ (reference sequence). CDR3 DNA: TGTGCCAGCAGCTTATGGGACAGGGCGCAACAGTACTTC. Translating it yields CASSLWDRAQQYF.

The V call is TRBV29-1, the J call TRBJ2-3; TRBD2 agrees at 11 bases. The CDR3 covers 18 residues. Germline CDR1 is SQVTM and CDR2 is ANQGSEA. Germline trimming cut 0 bases from V and 0 bases from J; bases unmatched to any gene: 8. In DNA, the CDR3 is TGCAGCGTTGAAGAAATCGGGACTAGCGGAGCTAGCACAGATACGCAGTATTTT. Protein sequence: CSVEEIGTSGASTDTQYF.

The V and J genes are TRBV15 and TRBJ1-4; 9 positions match TRBD1. The CDR3 runs 15 residues. V lost 2 bases, J lost 11 bases, and 9 bases stayed unmatched. From germline, CDR1 is LNHNV and CDR2 YYDKDF (reference sequence). This chain's CDR3 is CATSRKDRGTEKLFF. Here the CDR3 DNA reads TGTGCCACCAGCAGAAAGGACAGGGGCACGGAGAAACTGTTTTTT.

The chain links TRBV10-3 to TRBJ2-7, with D perhaps matching TRBD1 (5 bases). This CDR3 region has 15 residues. Germline V gene sequence: CDR1 ENHRY, CDR2 SYGVKD. Trimming took off 8 bases at V and 0 bases at J, with 17 bases between the two ends. In DNA form, the CDR3 reads TGTGCCATCTCGAAGAGGACACCGGGCTCCTACGAGCAGTACTTC. This translates into CAISKRTPGSYEQYF.

The CDR3 region has the DNA TGTGCCAGCAGTGACGGCGCCGCGAGGACGAACACTGAAGCTTTCTTT. Its protein product is CASSDGAARTNTEAFF. The chain is built from TRBV2 and TRBJ1-1; D is unresolved. The CDR3 is 16 residues long. The V end lost 3 bases, the J end lost 1 base, and 15 bases lay between the germline ends. Germline V CDR1 and CDR2: SNHLY, FYNNEI.

The CDR3 here is CSATEGQSTGELFF. The CDR3 DNA follows: TGCAGCGCGACCGAGGGACAGAGCACCGGGGAGCTGTTTTTT. V usage is TRBV29-1 and J usage is TRBJ2-2, with 7 bases aligning to TRBD1. Germline lookup yields CDR1 SQVTM and CDR2 ANQGSEA. J gave up 4 bases and V 7 bases, and 9 bases lay outside the gene matches. The CDR3 is 14 residues long.

The CDR3 bases are TGTGCCAGTAGTTCCCCGGGGACGGGGGAGCAGTACTTC. Translation: CASSSPGTGEQYF. This chain links TRBV19 with TRBJ2-7, with D perhaps TRBD1 or TRBD2 (5 bases each). Trimming left V 5 bases short and J 7 bases short, with 15 bases between. Per germline, CDR1 LNHDA and CDR2 SQIVND (reference sequence). The CDR3 loop spans 13 amino acids.

V and J are TRBV10-1 and TRBJ2-1; 7 bases fit TRBD2. V was pared by 0 bases and J by 8 bases, with 7 bases of the junction left unmatched. Germline-derived CDR1 and CDR2 are WNHNN and SYGVQD (reference sequence). This CDR3 is built from 15 residues. The CDR3 loop is CASSESEAGSYEQFF. The CDR3 nucleotides read TGCGCCAGCAGTGAGTCGGAAGCGGGAAGTTATGAGCAGTTCTTC.

At least ten counts were recorded for this clonotype. The CDR3 here is CASSTGTGYYGYTF. The CDR3 DNA reads TGTGCCAGCAGCACAGGGACAGGATACTATGGCTACACCTTC. This chain joins TRBV5-4 and TRBJ1-2; 8 bases map to TRBD1. From germline, CDR1 is SGHNT and CDR2 YYREEE (reference sequence). With V trimmed by 4 bases and J by 3 bases, 5 bases remained unmatched. The CDR3 has 14 residues.

This rearrangement joins TRBV25-1 to TRBJ1-6; no firm D call. This CDR3 is built from 13 residues. Germline assignment: CDR1 MGHDK and CDR2 SYGVNS. The V end was cut by 8 bases, the J end by 10 bases, with 15 bases between. The CDR3 protein is CASAPGPVSPLHF. The CDR3 DNA follows: TGTGCCAGCGCCCCCGGACCCGTCTCACCCCTCCACTTT. The whole variable domain, remainder taken from reference TRBV25-1 and TRBJ1-6, is EADIYQTPRYLVIGTGKKITLECSQTMGHDKMYWYQQDPGMELHLIHYSYGVNSTEKGDLSSESTVSRIRTEHFPLTLESARPSHTSQYLCASAPGPVSPLHFGNGTRLTVT.

At least ten counts were recorded for this clonotype. The chain joins TRBV6-1 to TRBJ1-2; tentative D call: TRBD1 (6 bases). Looked up from germline, CDR1 is MNHNS and CDR2 is SASEGT. Trimming took 3 bases from V and 6 from J, leaving 14 bases between them. There are 14 residues in the CDR3. The CDR3 reads CASSEFWGADGYTF. The CDR3 bases are TGTGCCAGCAGTGAGTTTTGGGGGGCGGATGGCTACACCTTC.

The V call is TRBV7-6, the J call TRBJ1-1; no reliable D call. The CDR3 has 13 amino acids. The V gene's germline CDR1 is SGHVS and CDR2 FNYEAQ. The V gene lost 2 bases and the J gene lost 1 base, with 5 bases spanning the gap. CDR3 residues: CASSLTTNTEAFF. CDR3 DNA sequence: TGTGCCAGCAGCTTAACCACGAACACTGAAGCTTTCTTT. Full variable domain (outside the CDR3, taken from reference TRBV7-6 and TRBJ1-1): GAGVSQSPRYKVTKRGQDVALRCDPISGHVSLYWYRQALGQGPEFLTYFNYEAQQDKSGLPNDRFSAERPEGSISTLTIQRTEQRDSAMYRCASSLTTNTEAFFGQGTRLTVV.